This T cell receptor (beta chain) stems from a study of blood T cell repertoires in COVID-19. Study overall: Collection of acute and convalescent COVID-19 samples took place in the United States, Italy and Spain. T cells, B-cell-depleted T cells, or PBMCs provided the cDNA or gDNA that served as material.

Participants spanned ages 18 to 89 years and resided in fewer than 30 US areas. Germline assignment: CDR1 LNHNV and CDR2 YYDKDF (reference sequence). The V gene lost 0 bases and the J gene lost 1 base, with 9 bases spanning the gap. The CDR3 runs 15 residues. Per the study methods: Counts of nucleated cells, estimated from reference gene primer amplification, were obtained. Only in-frame clones appear in the TCRdb table, and some are missing; sequencing was by immunoSEQ multiplex PCR. Clonal size and the V and J genes are those of that table, whereas D and trimming came from the DNA. The sample has approximately 220,000 clones, 75% to 90% seen once.

The sample taken for sequencing was PBMCs or T cells enriched from blood (not recorded which). This clonotype was sampled from a woman in her 30s who had been exposed to COVID-19. The V call is TRBV15, the J call TRBJ2-5, with a weak D call TRBD1 (6 bases). The CDR3 DNA sequence: TGTGCCACCAGCAGAGACCAGGGGCCCCAAGAGACCCAGTACTTC. Protein: CATSRDQGPQETQYF.